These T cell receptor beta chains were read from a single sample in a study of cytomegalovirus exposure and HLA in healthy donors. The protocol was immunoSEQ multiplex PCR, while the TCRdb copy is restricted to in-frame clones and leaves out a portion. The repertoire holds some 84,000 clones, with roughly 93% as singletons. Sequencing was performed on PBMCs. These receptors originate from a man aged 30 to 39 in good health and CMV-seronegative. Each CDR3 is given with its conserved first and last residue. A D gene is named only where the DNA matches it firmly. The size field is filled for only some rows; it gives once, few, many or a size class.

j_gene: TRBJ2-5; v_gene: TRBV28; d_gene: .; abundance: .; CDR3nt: TGTGCCAGCAGGGACAGAGGGAAAGAGACCCAGTACTTC; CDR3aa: CASRDRGKETQYF
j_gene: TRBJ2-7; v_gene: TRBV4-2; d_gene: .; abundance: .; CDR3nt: TGTGCCAGCAGCCAGTCCTTTAGCGGTACCCCCTACGAGCAGTACTTC; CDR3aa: CASSQSFSGTPYEQYF
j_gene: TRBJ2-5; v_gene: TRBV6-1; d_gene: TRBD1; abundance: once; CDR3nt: TGTGCCAGCAGTGAAAGGGGACAGGGGGCCGTAGAGACCCAGTACTTC; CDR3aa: CASSERGQGAVETQYF
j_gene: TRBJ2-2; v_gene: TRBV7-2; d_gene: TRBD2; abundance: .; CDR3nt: TGTGCCAGCAGCTGGGGAGGGGTGGGCACCGGGGAGCTGTTTTTT; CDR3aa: CASSWGGVGTGELFF
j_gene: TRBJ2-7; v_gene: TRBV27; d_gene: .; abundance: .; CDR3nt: TGTGCCAGCACCCTAAAGTCACGCCCCTACGAGCAGTACTTC; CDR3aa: CASTLKSRPYEQYF
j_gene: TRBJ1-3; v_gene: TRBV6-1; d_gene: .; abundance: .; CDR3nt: TGTGCCAGCAGGTCAGGCTCTGGAAACACCATATATTTT; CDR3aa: CASRSGSGNTIYF
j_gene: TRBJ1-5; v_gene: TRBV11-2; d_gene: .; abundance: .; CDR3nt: TGTGCCAGCAGCCAAGTTCAGGGGCATGGGGATCAGCCCCAGCATTTT; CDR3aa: CASSQVQGHGDQPQHF
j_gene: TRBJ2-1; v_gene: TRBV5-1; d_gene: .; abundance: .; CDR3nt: TGCGCCAGCAGCTTGGCCGGTCGGACAGAGCAGTTCTTC; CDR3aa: CASSLAGRTEQFF
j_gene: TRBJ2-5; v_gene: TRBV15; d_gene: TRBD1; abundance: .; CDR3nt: TGTGCCACCAGCAGTCCCGAAAAGACAGGGTGGGGGCCAGAGACCCAGTACTTC; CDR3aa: CATSSPEKTGWGPETQYF
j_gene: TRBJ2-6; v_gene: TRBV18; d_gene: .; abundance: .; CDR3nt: TGTGCCAGCTCACCACCCGTGGGGAGTTCAGGGGCCAACGTCCTGACTTTC; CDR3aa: CASSPPVGSSGANVLTF
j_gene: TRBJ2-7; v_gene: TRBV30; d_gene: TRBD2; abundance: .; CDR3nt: TGTGCCTGGAGTGGTCTTATAGCGGGAGGCTACGAGCAGTACTTC; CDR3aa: CAWSGLIAGGYEQYF
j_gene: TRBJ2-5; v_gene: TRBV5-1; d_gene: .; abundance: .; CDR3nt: TGCGCCAGCAGCTTGGCAGGCCCGAGAGAGACCCAGTACTTC; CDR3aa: CASSLAGPRETQYF
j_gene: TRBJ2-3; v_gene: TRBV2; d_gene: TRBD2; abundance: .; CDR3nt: TGTGCCAGCAGTGAAGCGGGGGGGACAGATACGCAGTATTTT; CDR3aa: CASSEAGGTDTQYF
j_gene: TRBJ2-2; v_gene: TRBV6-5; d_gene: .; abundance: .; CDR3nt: TGTGCCAGCAGTCGACTAGAGGTGACCGGGGAGCTGTTTTTT; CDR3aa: CASSRLEVTGELFF
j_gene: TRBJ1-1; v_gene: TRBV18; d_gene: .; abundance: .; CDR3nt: TGTGCCAGCTCACCAGAGGGGGTAAGGTCGGAAGCTTTCTTT; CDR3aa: CASSPEGVRSEAFF
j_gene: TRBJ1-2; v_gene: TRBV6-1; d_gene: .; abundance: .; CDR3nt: TGTGCCAGCAGTGGATCGACGAGAGCAGCGCGTGGGAGAAAGACCTATGGCTACACCTTC; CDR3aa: CASSGSTRAARGRKTYGYTF
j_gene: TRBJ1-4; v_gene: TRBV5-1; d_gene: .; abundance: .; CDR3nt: TGCGCCAGCAGCTTGGGAGGGCGGAGTAATGAAAAACTGTTTTTT; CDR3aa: CASSLGGRSNEKLFF
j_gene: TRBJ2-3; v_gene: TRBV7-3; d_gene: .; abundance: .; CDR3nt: TGTGCCAGCAGCTTAGGTGCCGGGGAATATACGCAGTATTTT; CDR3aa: CASSLGAGEYTQYF
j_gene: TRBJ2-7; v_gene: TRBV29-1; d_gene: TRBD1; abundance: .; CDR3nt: TGCAGCGTTTCAAAACCACAGGGGGCTGGGCAGTACTTC; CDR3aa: CSVSKPQGAGQYF
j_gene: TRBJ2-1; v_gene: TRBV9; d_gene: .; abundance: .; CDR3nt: TGTGCCAGCAGCCGGGATCATGGGGTGCACCAGTTCTTC; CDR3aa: CASSRDHGVHQFF
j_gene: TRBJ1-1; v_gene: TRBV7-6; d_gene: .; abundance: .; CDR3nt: TGTGCCAGCAGCCCCGGACAGACCATGAACACTGAAGCTTTCTTT; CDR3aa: CASSPGQTMNTEAFF
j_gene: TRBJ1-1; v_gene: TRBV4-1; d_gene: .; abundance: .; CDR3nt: TGCGCCAGCAGCCAAGTTTTGGCGAACACTGAAGCTTTCTTT; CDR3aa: CASSQVLANTEAFF